This TCR beta chain was retrieved from a study of cytomegalovirus exposure and HLA in healthy donors. As concerns this clone: Its antigen is still unknown.

Profiled with immunoSEQ multiplex PCR; TCRdb holds only in-frame clones, not every one. The sample includes about 170,000 clones, approximately 86% seen only once; the top ten take approximately 2.4%. Study results and caveats: Confirmation was obtained in vitro that a few CMV-associated chains are specific for CMV antigens.

The sequencing input was PBMCs. The origin of this receptor is a woman between 18 and 29 years old in good health and CMV-seronegative.

Here the CDR3 DNA reads TGTGCCAGCAGTTTTAATACGGGAGACTATGGCTACACCTTC. This codes for CASSFNTGDYGYTF. This rearrangement joins TRBV2 to TRBJ1-2, with D unclear. Germline V gene lookup returns CDR1 SNHLY and CDR2 FYNNEI. CDR3 length: 14 amino acids. Trimming took 5 bases from V and 3 from J, leaving 13 bases between them.